The rows below give T cell receptor beta chains drawn from one sample of a study of T cells after posttransplantation cyclophosphamide. The repertoire was sequenced with immunoSEQ multiplex PCR; TCRdb's copy has only in-frame clones and lacks some. The sample contains fewer than 55,000 clones, none occurring once; less than 2.5% lies in the top ten. The sample was PBMCs. All receptors derive from a man aged 40-55 years in good health, CMV-negative, and a related stem cell transplant donor. The conserved cysteine and the conserved F or W are not part of the CDR3 here. A row's size may be missing; if present it is once, few, many or a size class.

.,TRBV25-1,ASSERLANTEAF
few,TRBV25-1,ASSEHTGLNSPLH
many,TRBV7-8,ASSYLKKSGSTDTQY
.,TRBV7-2,ASSPNRREGYT
many,TRBV2,ASSEARGGLGEQF
many,TRBV5-1,ASSADNYGYT
many,TRBV2,ASRPQGALGANVLT
few,TRBV4-1,ASSPGLATYEQY
.,TRBV9,ASSVASGVSTDTQY
many,TRBV6-1,ASIKDRGVTEAF
few,TRBV9,ASSVERGGSYNEQF
many,TRBV27,ATRDRANQPQH
many,TRBV5-6,ASSNNRVKTPQH
.,TRBV5-1,ASGRLRGGMTGNTIY
many,TRBV5-6,ASSSSRVTQGLF
few,TRBV7-2,ASSSGLGVAETQY
many,TRBV19,ASSNLPGQGKNEQF
many,TRBV6-4,ASSDSRGGTDTQY
many,TRBV7-2,ASSPGGRATGELF
many,TRBV6-1,ASRTPGLQNYGYT
many,TRBV6-1,ASSEYGGAGNEKLF
.,TRBV7-9,ASSPTGSRGTYEQY
.,TRBV9,ASHRRRLDTDTQY
.,TRBV6-1,ASSEPAGGAGELF
few,TRBV14,ASSPWTSGSLLDEQF
many,TRBV5-1,ASAVGGAETQY
many,TRBV7-2,ASSSDRVNTEAF
many,TRBV6-1,ASSEWPPPYEQY
many,TRBV11-2,ASNEDDTGELF
many,TRBV5-1,ASSFVGGSTDTQY
many,TRBV29-1,SVTQGGMTEAF
many,TRBV7-8,ASSLGQLPQH
many,TRBV7-9,ASSLTGAKEAF